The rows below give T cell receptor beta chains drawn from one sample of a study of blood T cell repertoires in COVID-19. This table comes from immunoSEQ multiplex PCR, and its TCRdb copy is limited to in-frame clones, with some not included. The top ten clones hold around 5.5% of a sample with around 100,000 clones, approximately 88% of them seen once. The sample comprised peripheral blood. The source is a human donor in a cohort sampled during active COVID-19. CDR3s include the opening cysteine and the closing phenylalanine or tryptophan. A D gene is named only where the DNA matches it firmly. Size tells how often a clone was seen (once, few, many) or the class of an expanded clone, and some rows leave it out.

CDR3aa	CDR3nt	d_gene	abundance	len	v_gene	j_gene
CASSFSGLAGAPQFF	TGTGCCAGCAGCTTCTCGGGGCTAGCGGGGGCCCCTCAGTTCTTC	TRBD2	once	15	TRBV7-2	TRBJ2-1
CASSRDRGWATNEKLFF	TGTGCCAGCAGCCGGGACAGGGGGTGGGCAACTAATGAAAAACTGTTTTTT	TRBD1	few	17	TRBV7-9	TRBJ1-4
CASSRQDPSTDTQYF	TGTGCCAGCAGCCGACAGGATCCTAGCACAGATACGCAGTATTTT	-	-	15	TRBV6-5	TRBJ2-3
CASSLKAGGRETQYF	TGTGCCAGCAGTTTAAAGGCGGGAGGACGGGAGACCCAGTACTTC	TRBD2	-	15	TRBV27	TRBJ2-5
CAIADSPNQPQHF	TGTGCCATTGCGGACAGTCCAAATCAGCCCCAGCATTTT	-	-	13	TRBV12-3/TRBV12-4	TRBJ1-5
CASSRWAGDSYNEQFF	TGTGCCAGCAGCCGCTGGGCGGGAGACTCCTACAATGAGCAGTTCTTC	TRBD2	-	16	TRBV7-9	TRBJ2-1
CASSSGGANRGYFQYF	TGTGCCAGCAGCTCTGGGGGGGCCAACAGGGGGTATTTTCAGTACTTC	-	-	16	TRBV11-2	TRBJ2-4
CATSPGNGYTF	TGTGCCACCTCCCCGGGTAATGGCTACACCTTC	-	-	11	TRBV24-1	TRBJ1-2
CASSQVSGDVTF	TGTGCCAGCAGCCAAGTGTCAGGGGACGTAACTTTC	-	-	12	TRBV4-2	TRBJ2-6
CASSTGGWGYEQYF	TGTGCCAGCAGTACAGGGGGCTGGGGCTACGAGCAGTACTTC	TRBD1	-	14	TRBV9	TRBJ2-7
CASSTSTGWVSGYTF	TGTGCCAGCAGTACCTCGACAGGGTGGGTGAGTGGCTACACCTTC	TRBD1	-	15	TRBV28	TRBJ1-2
CATRDYGGAGYGYTF	TGTGCCACCCGCGATTATGGGGGGGCAGGCTATGGCTACACCTTC	-	-	15	TRBV28	TRBJ1-2
CASSIERPDTQYF	TGTGCCAGTAGTATCGAGCGCCCAGATACGCAGTATTTT	-	-	13	TRBV19	TRBJ2-3
CASSVGRNTGELFF	TGTGCCAGCAGCGTAGGTAGGAACACCGGGGAGCTGTTTTTT	-	-	14	TRBV9	TRBJ2-2
CASRVRTGDYYGYTF	TGTGCCAGCCGAGTCCGGACAGGGGATTACTATGGCTACACCTTC	TRBD1	-	15	TRBV6-5	TRBJ1-2
CAISQTSGRDYNEQFF	TGTGCCATCAGCCAAACTAGCGGGAGGGACTACAATGAGCAGTTCTTC	TRBD2	-	16	TRBV10-3	TRBJ2-1
CASSPQGWGPQHF	TGTGCCAGCAGTCCCCAGGGTTGGGGGCCCCAGCATTTT	-	few	13	TRBV27	TRBJ1-5
CASSTLWGGTNSPLHF	TGTGCCAGTAGTACCCTTTGGGGGGGAACTAATTCACCCCTCCACTTT	-	-	16	TRBV19	TRBJ1-6
CASSQGLAGGPPEQFF	TGTGCCAGCAGCCAAGGACTAGCGGGGGGGCCGCCTGAGCAGTTCTTC	TRBD2	few	16	TRBV4-2	TRBJ2-1
CASSEGGGSATQYF	TGCGCCAGCAGTGAGGGTGGCGGGAGCGCTACGCAGTATTTT	TRBD2	-	14	TRBV10-1	TRBJ2-3